This T cell receptor (beta chain) was sequenced for a study of high-grade serous ovarian cancer treatment subgroups. Study in general: Mean per sample: approximately 13,000 reads, 6,000 to 8,000 unique TCR beta rearrangements. Study observations and caveats: Tumors within one patient showed repertoire similarity of about 0.095 to 0.79. Spatial context was lost because tumors were sequenced in bulk. TCR relatedness rose with neoantigen level and trended with mutation load.

Assay used: immunoSEQ multiplex PCR; TCRdb lists only in-frame clones, some missing. The sample has more than 5,000 clones; about 74% are singletons. The table lists this clone with a few counts. Its antigen is not identified. Tumor samples were taken before definitive surgery or chemotherapy. This CDR3 has 17 amino acids. Germline V gene lookup returns CDR1 MNHEY and CDR2 SMNVEV (reference sequence). V trimming: 6 bases; J trimming: 6 bases; junction bases outside the gene matches: 15. The chain recombines TRBV27 with TRBJ2-1; 9 nucleotides agree with TRBD1. This clonotype was sampled from a human patient with high-grade serous ovarian cancer. Material for sequencing was tumor tissue. As DNA, the CDR3 is TGTGCCAGCAGCCTCCACCTGGGGACAGGGTACCCCAATGAGCAGTTCTTC. Residues: CASSLHLGTGYPNEQFF.